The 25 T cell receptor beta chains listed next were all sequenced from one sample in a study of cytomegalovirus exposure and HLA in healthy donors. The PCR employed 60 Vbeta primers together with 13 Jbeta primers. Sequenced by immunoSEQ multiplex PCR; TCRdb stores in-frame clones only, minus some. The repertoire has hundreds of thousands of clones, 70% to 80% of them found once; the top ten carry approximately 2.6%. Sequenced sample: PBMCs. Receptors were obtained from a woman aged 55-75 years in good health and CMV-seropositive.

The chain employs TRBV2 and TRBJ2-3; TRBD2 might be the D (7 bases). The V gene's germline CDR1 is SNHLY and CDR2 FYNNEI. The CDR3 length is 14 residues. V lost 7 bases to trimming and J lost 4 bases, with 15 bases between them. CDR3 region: CASTRGGGSDTQYF. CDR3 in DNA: TGTGCCAGCACTCGAGGGGGGGGATCAGATACGCAGTATTTT.

CDR3 sequence reads: CANVPPGHRDIQYF. In DNA form, the CDR3 reads TGTGCCAATGTCCCTCCGGGACATCGGGACATTCAGTACTTC. The chain couples TRBV21-1 to TRBJ2-4; the DNA was not used to check the table's D call, TRBD1. TRBV21-1 is noted as a pseudogene. The CDR3 runs to 14 residues.

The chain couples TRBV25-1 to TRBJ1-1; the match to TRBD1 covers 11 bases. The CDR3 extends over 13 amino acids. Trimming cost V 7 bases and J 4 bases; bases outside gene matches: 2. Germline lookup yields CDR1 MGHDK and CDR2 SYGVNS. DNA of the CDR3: TGTGCCAGCATTGGGACAGGGGGCACTGAAGCTTTCTTT. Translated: CASIGTGGTEAFF.

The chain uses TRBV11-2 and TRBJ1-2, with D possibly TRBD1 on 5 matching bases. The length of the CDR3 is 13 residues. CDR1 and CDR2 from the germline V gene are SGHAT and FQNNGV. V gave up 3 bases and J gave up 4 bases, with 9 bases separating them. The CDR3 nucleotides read TGTGCCAGCAGCTTGGGGAGGGGCTATGGCTACACCTTC. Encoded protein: CASSLGRGYGYTF. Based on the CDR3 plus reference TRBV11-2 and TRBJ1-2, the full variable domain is EAGVAQSPRYKIIEKRQSVAFWCNPISGHATLYWYQQILGQGPKLLIQFQNNGVVDDSQLPKDRFSAERLKGVDSTLKIQPAKLEDSAVYLCASSLGRGYGYTFGSGTRLTVV.

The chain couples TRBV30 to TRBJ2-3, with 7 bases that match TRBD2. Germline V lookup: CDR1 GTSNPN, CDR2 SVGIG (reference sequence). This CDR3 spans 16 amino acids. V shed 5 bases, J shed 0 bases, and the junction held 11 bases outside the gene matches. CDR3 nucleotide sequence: TGTGCCTGGGACCCCTCCACTAGCGCTAGCACAGATACGCAGTATTTT. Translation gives CAWDPSTSASTDTQYF.

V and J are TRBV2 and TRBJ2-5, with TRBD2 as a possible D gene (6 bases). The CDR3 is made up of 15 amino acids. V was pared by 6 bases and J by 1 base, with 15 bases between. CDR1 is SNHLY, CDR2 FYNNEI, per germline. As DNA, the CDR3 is TGTGCCAGCAGCGTGGGACTCCCGGGCCAAGAGACCCAGTACTTC. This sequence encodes CASSVGLPGQETQYF.

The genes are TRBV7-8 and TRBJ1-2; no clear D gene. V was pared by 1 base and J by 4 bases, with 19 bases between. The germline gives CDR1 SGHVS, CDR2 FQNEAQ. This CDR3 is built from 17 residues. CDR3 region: CASSLVRTAGKFYGYTF. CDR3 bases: TGTGCCAGCAGCTTAGTTCGAACAGCTGGAAAGTTCTATGGCTACACCTTC. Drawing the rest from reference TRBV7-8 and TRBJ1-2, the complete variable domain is GAGVSQSPRYKVAKRGQDVALRCDPISGHVSLFWYQQALGQGPEFLTYFQNEAQLDKSGLPSDRFFAERPEGSVSTLKIQRTQQEDSAVYLCASSLVRTAGKFYGYTFGSGTRLTVV.

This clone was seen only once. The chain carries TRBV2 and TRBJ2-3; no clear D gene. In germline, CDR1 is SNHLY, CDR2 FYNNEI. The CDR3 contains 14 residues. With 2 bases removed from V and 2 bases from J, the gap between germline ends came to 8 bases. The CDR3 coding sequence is TGTGCCAGCAGTGAAAGGCGGTTCACAGATACGCAGTATTTT. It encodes CASSERRFTDTQYF.

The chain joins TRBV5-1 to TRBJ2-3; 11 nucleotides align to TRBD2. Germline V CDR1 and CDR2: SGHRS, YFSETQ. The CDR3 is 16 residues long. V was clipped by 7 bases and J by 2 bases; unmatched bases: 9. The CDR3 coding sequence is TGCGCCAGCGGTGCCGGGACTAGCGGAACCACAGATACGCAGTATTTT. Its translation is CASGAGTSGTTDTQYF.

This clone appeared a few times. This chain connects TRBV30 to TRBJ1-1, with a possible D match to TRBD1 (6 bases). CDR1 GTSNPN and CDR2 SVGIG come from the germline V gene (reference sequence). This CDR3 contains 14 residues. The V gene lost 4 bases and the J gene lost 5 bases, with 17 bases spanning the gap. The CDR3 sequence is CAWIPRGGATEAFF. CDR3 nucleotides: TGTGCCTGGATCCCTAGAGGGGGGGCGACTGAAGCTTTCTTT.

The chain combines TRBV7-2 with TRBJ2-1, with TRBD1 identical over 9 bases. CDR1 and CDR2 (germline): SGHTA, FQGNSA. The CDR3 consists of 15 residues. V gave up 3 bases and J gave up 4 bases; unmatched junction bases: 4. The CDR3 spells CASSLLTGGYNEQFF. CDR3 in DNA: TGTGCCAGCAGCTTGCTGACAGGGGGTTACAATGAGCAGTTCTTC.

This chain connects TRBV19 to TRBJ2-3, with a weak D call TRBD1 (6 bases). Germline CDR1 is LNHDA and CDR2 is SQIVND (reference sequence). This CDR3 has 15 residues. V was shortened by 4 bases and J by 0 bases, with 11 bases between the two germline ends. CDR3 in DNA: TGTGCCAGTAGTAGTAGAGGGGGTAGCACAGATACGCAGTATTTT. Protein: CASSSRGGSTDTQYF.

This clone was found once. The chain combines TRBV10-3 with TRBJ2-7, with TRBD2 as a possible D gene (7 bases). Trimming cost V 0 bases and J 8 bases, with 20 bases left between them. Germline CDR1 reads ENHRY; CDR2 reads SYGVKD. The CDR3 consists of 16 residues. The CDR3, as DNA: TGTGCCATCAGTGAGTCTGGTTTTCTGCCGGGGGGCAAGCAGTACTTC. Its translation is CAISESGFLPGGKQYF.

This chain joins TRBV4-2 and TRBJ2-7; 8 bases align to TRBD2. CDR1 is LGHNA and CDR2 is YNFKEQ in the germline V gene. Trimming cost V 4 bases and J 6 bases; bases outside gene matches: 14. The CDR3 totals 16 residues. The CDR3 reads CASSRYSGTSGVEQYF. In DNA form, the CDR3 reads TGTGCCAGCAGCCGGTATAGCGGGACGAGTGGGGTCGAGCAGTACTTC.

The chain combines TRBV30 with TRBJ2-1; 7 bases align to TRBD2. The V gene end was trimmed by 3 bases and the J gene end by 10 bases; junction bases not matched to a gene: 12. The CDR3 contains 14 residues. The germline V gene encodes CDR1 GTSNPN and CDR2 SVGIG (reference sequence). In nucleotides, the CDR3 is TGTGCCTGGAGCCCCGGGACTACCAACCTAGAGCAGTTCTTC. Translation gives CAWSPGTTNLEQFF.

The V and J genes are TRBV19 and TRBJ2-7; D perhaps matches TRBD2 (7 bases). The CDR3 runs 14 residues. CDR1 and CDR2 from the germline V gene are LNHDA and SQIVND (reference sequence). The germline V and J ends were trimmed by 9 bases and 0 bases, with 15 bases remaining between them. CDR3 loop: CASQSGTLSYEQYF. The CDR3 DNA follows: TGTGCCAGCCAAAGCGGGACACTCTCCTACGAGCAGTACTTC.

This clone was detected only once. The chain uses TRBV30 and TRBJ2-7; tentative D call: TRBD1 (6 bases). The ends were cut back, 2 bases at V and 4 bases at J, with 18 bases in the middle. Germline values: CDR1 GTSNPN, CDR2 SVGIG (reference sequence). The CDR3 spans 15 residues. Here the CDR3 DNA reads TGTGCCTGGAGTCTTCCTCCAGGGGCGCGGTACGAGCAGTACTTC. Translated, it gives CAWSLPPGARYEQYF. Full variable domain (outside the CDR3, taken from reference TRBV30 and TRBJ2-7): SQTIHQWPATLVQPVGSPLSLECTVEGTSNPNLYWYRQAAGRGLQLLFYSVGIGQISSEVPQNLSASRPQDRQFILSSKKLLLSDSGFYLCAWSLPPGARYEQYFGPGTRLTVT.

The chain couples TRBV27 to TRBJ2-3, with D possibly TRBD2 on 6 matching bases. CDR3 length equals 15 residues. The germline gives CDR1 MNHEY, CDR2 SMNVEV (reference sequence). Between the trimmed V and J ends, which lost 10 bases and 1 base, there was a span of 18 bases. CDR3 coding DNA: TGTGCCACCGCCCGGGGGAGCGTCCGCACAGATACGCAGTATTTT. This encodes CATARGSVRTDTQYF.

CDR3 protein: CASSSTSGYYNEQFF. The CDR3 coding sequence is TGTGCCAGCAGCTCGACTAGCGGGTACTACAATGAGCAGTTCTTC. The V and J genes are TRBV11-2 and TRBJ2-1; 10 bases match TRBD2. The CDR3 runs 15 residues. The germline gives CDR1 SGHAT, CDR2 FQNNGV. Trimming removed 4 bases from V and 3 bases from J; junction bases left unmatched: 3.

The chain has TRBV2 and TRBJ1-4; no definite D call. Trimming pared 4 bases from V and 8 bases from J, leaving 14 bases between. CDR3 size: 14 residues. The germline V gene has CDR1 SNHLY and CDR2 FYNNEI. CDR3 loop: CASSASEGREKLFF. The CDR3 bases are TGTGCCAGCAGTGCGAGTGAGGGTAGAGAAAAACTGTTTTTT.

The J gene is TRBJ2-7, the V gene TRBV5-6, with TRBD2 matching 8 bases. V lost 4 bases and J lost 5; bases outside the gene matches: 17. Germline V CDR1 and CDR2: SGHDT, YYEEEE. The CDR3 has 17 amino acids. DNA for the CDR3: TGTGCCAGCAGCCTGTACGAGTGGGCGGGAGGATTCAACGAGCAGTACTTC. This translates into CASSLYEWAGGFNEQYF.

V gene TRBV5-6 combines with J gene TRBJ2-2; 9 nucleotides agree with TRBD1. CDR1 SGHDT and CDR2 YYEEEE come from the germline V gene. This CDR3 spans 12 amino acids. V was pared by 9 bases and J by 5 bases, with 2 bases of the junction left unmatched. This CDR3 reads CATGQGTGELFF. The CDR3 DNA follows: TGTGCCACGGGACAGGGAACCGGGGAGCTGTTTTTT.

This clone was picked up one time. CDR3 loop: CATSRTPGGEQFF. In nucleotides, the CDR3 is TGTGCCACCAGCAGAACCCCCGGGGGGGAGCAGTTCTTC. This chain joins TRBV15 and TRBJ2-1; TRBD2 matches at 7 bases. The germline gives CDR1 LNHNV, CDR2 YYDKDF (reference sequence). This CDR3 spans 13 amino acids. V was clipped by 2 bases and J by 10 bases; unmatched bases: 5.

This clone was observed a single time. In DNA, the CDR3 is TGTGCCAGCAGCCCCGGGACAGGGGGTGAAAAACTGTTTTTT. Translating it yields CASSPGTGGEKLFF. The chain has TRBV2 and TRBJ1-4; TRBD1 matches 11 bases. Germline lookup yields CDR1 SNHLY and CDR2 FYNNEI. V was clipped by 6 bases and J by 7 bases; unmatched bases: 4. This CDR3 is built from 14 residues.

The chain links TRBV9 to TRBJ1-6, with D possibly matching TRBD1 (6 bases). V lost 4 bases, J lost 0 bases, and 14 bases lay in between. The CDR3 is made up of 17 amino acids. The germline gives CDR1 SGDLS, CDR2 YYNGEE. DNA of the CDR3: TGTGCCAGCAGCACACAGGGCTCTAGCTCCTATAATTCACCCCTCCACTTT. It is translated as CASSTQGSSSYNSPLHF.